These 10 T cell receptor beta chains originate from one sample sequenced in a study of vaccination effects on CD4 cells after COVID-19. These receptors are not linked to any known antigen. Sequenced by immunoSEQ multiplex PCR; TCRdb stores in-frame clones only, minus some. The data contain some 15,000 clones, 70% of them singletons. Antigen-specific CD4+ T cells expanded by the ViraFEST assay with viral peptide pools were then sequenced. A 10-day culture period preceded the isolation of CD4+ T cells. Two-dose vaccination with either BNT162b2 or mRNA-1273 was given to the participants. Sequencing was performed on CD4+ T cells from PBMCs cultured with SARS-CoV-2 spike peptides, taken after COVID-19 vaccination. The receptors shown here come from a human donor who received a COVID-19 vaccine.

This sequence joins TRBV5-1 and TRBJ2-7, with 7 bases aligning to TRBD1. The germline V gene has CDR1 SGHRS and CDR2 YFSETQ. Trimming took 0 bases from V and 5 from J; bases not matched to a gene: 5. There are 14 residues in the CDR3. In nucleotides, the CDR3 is TGCGCCAGCAGCTTGGACAGGGGAATCCACGAGCAGTACTTC. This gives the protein CASSLDRGIHEQYF.

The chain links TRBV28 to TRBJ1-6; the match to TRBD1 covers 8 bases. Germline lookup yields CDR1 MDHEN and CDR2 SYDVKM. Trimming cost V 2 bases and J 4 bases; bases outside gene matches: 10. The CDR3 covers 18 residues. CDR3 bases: TGTGCCAGCAGTTTACCTCCCGGACAGGGACGTTATAATTCACCCCTCCACTTT. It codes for CASSLPPGQGRYNSPLHF.

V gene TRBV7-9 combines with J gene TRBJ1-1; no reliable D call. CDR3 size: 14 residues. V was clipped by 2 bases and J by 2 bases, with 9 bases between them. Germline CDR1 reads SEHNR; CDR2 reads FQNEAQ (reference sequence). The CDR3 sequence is CASSLTEENTEAFF. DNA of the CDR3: TGTGCCAGCAGCTTAACGGAGGAAAACACTGAAGCTTTCTTT. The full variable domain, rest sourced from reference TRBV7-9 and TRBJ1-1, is DTGVSQNPRHKITKRGQNVTFRCDPISEHNRLYWYRQTLGQGPEFLTYFQNEAQLEKSRLLSDRFSAERPKGSFSTLEIQRTEQGDSAMYLCASSLTEENTEAFFGQGTRLTVV.

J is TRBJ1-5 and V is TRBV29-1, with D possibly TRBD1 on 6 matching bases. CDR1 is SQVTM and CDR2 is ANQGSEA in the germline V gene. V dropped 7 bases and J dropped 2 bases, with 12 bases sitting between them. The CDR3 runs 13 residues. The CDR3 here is CSAQGSGNQPQHF. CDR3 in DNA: TGCAGCGCACAGGGTTCGGGCAATCAGCCCCAGCATTTT.

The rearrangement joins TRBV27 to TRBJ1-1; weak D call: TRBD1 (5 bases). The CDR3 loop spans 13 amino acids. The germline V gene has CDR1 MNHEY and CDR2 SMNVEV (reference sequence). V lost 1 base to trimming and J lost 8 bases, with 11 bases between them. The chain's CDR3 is CASSLLWGEEAFF. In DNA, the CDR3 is TGTGCCAGCAGTTTATTATGGGGGGAAGAAGCTTTCTTT.

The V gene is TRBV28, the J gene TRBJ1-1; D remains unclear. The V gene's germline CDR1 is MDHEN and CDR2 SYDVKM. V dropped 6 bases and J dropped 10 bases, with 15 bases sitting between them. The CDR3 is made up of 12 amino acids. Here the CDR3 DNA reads TGTGCCAGCAGGCAATCCACAGTATTAGCTTTCTTT. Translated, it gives CASRQSTVLAFF. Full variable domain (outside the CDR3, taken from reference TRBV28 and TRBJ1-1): DVKVTQSSRYLVKRTGEKVFLECVQDMDHENMFWYRQDPGLGLRLIYFSYDVKMKEKGDIPEGYSVSREKKERFSLILESASTNQTSMYLCASRQSTVLAFFGQGTRLTVV.

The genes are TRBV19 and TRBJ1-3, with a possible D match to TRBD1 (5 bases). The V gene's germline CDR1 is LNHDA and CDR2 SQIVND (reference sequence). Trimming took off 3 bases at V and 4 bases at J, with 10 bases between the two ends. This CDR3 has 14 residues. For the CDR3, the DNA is TGTGCCAGTAGTATTTCGACAGTCGGAAACACCATATATTTT. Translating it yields CASSISTVGNTIYF. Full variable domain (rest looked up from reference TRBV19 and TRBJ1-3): DGGITQSPKYLFRKEGQNVTLSCEQNLNHDAMYWYRQDPGQGLRLIYYSQIVNDFQKGDIAEGYSVSREKKESFPLTVTSAQKNPTAFYLCASSISTVGNTIYFGEGSWLTVV.

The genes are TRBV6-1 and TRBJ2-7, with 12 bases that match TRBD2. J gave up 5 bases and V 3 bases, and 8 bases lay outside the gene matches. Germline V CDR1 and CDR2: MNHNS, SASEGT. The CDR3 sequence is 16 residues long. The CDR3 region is CASSELTSGSFDEQYF. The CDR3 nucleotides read TGTGCCAGCAGTGAGCTGACTAGCGGGAGTTTCGACGAGCAGTACTTC.

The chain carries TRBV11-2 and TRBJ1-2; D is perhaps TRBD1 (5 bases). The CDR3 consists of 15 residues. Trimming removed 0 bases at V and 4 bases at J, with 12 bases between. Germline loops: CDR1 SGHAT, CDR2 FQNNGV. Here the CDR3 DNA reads TGTGCCAGCAGCTTAGAGCCCGGGACGTCCTATGGCTACACCTTC. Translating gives CASSLEPGTSYGYTF.

DNA of the CDR3: TGTGCCAGCAGCCAAGAAACCGGGAGGGGACAGCAGTACTTC. Its translation is CASSQETGRGQQYF. The chain uses TRBV3-1 (or the pseudogene TRBV3-2) and TRBJ2-7; TRBD2 aligns across 8 bases. Trimming removed 0 bases from V and 8 bases from J; junction bases left unmatched: 6. CDR3 length: 14 residues. Germline V gene lookup returns CDR1 LGHDT and CDR2 YNNKEL (reference sequence).